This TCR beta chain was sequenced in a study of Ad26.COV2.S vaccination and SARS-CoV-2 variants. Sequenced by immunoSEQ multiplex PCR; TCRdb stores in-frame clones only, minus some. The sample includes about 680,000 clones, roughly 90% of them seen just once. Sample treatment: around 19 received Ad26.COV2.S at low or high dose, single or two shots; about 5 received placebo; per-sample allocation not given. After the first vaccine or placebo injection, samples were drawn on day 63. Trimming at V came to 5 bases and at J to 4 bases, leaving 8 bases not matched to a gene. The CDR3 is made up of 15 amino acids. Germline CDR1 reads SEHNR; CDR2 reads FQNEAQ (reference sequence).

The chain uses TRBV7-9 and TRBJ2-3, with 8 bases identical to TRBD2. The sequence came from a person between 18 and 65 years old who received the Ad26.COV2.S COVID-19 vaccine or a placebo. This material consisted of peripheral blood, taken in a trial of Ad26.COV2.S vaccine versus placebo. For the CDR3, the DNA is TGTGCCAGCAGCCCGGGACTAGAGACGCCAGATACGCAGTATTTT. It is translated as CASSPGLETPDTQYF.